A single sample gave rise to the 31 T cell receptor beta chains below, sequenced in a study of CD8 T cells in ankylosing spondylitis. Study conclusions and caveats: For ankylosing spondylitis blood, a TCR beta motif of 7 to 9 highly homologous variants appeared characteristic.

Via MiXCR, TCRdb re-called the 5' RACE reads, giving one row per CDR3 protein. The sample shows over 450,000 distinct CDR3 sequences, over 9.5% of them seen only once. No antigens are known for them. Sequenced sample: blood, either unsorted or a sorted T cell fraction (not recorded which). All receptors come from a male donor with ankylosing spondylitis.

This clonotype has more than one count but fewer than ten. The J gene is TRBJ2-2, the V gene TRBV5-1; TRBD1 matches at 7 bases. J was trimmed by 0 bases and V by 4 bases; bases with no gene match: 6. Germline lookup yields CDR1 SGHRS and CDR2 YFSETQ. The CDR3 covers 16 residues. The CDR3 sequence: CASSVTGTANTGELFF. The CDR3 bases are TGCGCCAGCAGCGTAACCGGGACAGCGAACACCGGGGAGCTGTTTTTT. The whole variable domain, filled in from reference TRBV5-1 and TRBJ2-2, reads KAGVTQTPRYLIKTRGQQVTLSCSPISGHRSVSWYQQTPGQGLQFLFEYFSETQRNKGNFPGRFSGRQFSNSRSEMNVSTLELGDSALYLCASSVTGTANTGELFFGEGSRLTVL.

This clonotype has more than one count but fewer than ten. The V gene is TRBV29-1, the J gene TRBJ2-5, with a tentative D call TRBD2 (5 bases). The CDR3 consists of 11 residues. V was shortened by 4 bases and J by 5 bases, with 8 bases between the two germline ends. Germline V lookup: CDR1 SQVTM, CDR2 ANQGSEA. CDR3 bases: TGCAGCGTTGTTAGGAGGGAGACCCAGTACTTC. Amino acid sequence: CSVVRRETQYF. Supplemented by reference TRBV29-1 and TRBJ2-5, the full variable domain reads SAVISQKPSRDICQRGTSLTIQCQVDSQVTMMFWYRQQPGQSLTLIATANQGSEATYESGFVIDKFPISRPNLTFSTLTVSNMSPEDSSIYLCSVVRRETQYFGPGTRLLVL.

J is TRBJ1-6 and V is TRBV5-1; 7 bases are a match to TRBD1. V gave up 4 bases and J gave up 10 bases; unmatched junction bases: 8. This CDR3 spans 14 amino acids. Germline V CDR1 and CDR2: SGHRS, YFSETQ. CDR3 sequence (DNA): TGCGCCAGCAGCACCCGACAGGGAGACTCACCCCTCCACTTT. Protein: CASSTRQGDSPLHF.

This clonotype was recorded at least ten times. The gene calls are TRBV5-1 and TRBJ2-2, with 9 bases matching TRBD2. CDR1 and CDR2 (germline): SGHRS, YFSETQ. Trimming took 4 bases from V and 5 from J; bases not matched to a gene: 3. The CDR3 is made up of 14 amino acids. CDR3 sequence reads: CASSRTSETGELFF. DNA for the CDR3: TGCGCCAGCAGCCGGACTAGCGAAACCGGGGAGCTGTTTTTT.

This clonotype was counted between two and nine times. The J gene is TRBJ2-3, the V gene TRBV25-1, with D perhaps matching TRBD2 (5 bases). Trimming removed 3 bases from V and 9 bases from J, with 13 bases in between. The germline V gene has CDR1 MGHDK and CDR2 SYGVNS. The CDR3 length is 13 residues. The CDR3 spells CASSEGGSETQYF. The CDR3 coding sequence is TGTGCCAGCAGTGAGGGCGGGTCTGAGACGCAGTATTTT. The full variable domain, in which reference TRBV25-1 and TRBJ2-3 provide the parts outside the CDR3, is EADIYQTPRYLVIGTGKKITLECSQTMGHDKMYWYQQDPGMELHLIHYSYGVNSTEKGDLSSESTVSRIRTEHFPLTLESARPSHTSQYLCASSEGGSETQYFGPGTRLTVL.

This clonotype was seen only a few times. The gene calls are TRBV2 and TRBJ2-5, with TRBD2 identical over 8 bases. CDR1 and CDR2 from the germline V gene are SNHLY and FYNNEI. J was trimmed by 4 bases and V by 6 bases; bases with no gene match: 7. The CDR3 runs 14 residues. The chain's CDR3 is CASRGGLASETQYF. CDR3 bases: TGTGCCAGCAGAGGAGGACTAGCCTCAGAGACCCAGTACTTC.

In this sample, this clonotype turned up a few times. V is TRBV5-4 and J is TRBJ2-4; weak D call: TRBD2 (6 bases). Looked up from germline, CDR1 is SGHNT and CDR2 is YYREEE (reference sequence). With 4 bases removed from V and 5 bases from J, the gap between germline ends came to 16 bases. CDR3 length equals 15 residues. The CDR3 DNA sequence: TGTGCCAGCAGCCCCGCCGGGGCTAGCGAAAACATTCAGTACTTC. Amino acids: CASSPAGASENIQYF.

This rearrangement joins TRBV19 to TRBJ2-5; the D gene is possibly TRBD2 (6 bases). This CDR3 has 13 residues. Trimming removed 8 bases at V and 0 bases at J, with 10 bases between. CDR1 LNHDA and CDR2 SQIVND come from the germline V gene (reference sequence). The CDR3: CASGRDYQETQYF. In nucleotides, the CDR3 is TGTGCCAGTGGCCGGGACTACCAAGAGACCCAGTACTTC.

A few counts support this clonotype. The chain is built from TRBV5-5 and TRBJ1-5, with 7 bases matching TRBD1. Germline CDR1 is SGHKS and CDR2 is YYEKEE (reference sequence). The V gene end was trimmed by 4 bases and the J gene end by 6 bases; junction bases not matched to a gene: 7. The CDR3 is made up of 14 amino acids. In DNA, the CDR3 is TGTGCCAGCAGCCGGGAGGGGGCGGTTCAGCCCCAGCATTTT. This codes for CASSREGAVQPQHF.

This clonotype was seen a handful of times. This sequence joins TRBV20-1 and TRBJ2-5, with D perhaps matching TRBD2 (6 bases). V was cut by 1 base and J by 2 bases, with 11 bases left in between. The CDR3 totals 14 residues. Per the germline V gene, CDR1 is DFQATT and CDR2 is SNEGSKA (reference sequence). The CDR3: CSARAGAGQETQYF. Written as DNA, the CDR3 is TGCAGTGCTAGAGCGGGAGCGGGTCAAGAGACCCAGTACTTC.

This clonotype was observed at least ten times. J is TRBJ2-5 and V is TRBV24-1; D unresolved. V lost 0 bases, J lost 1 base, and 5 bases lay in between. From germline, CDR1 is KGHDR and CDR2 SFDVKD. This CDR3 region has 14 residues. The CDR3 DNA sequence: TGTGCCACCAGTGATTTGTACAGCCAAGAGACCCAGTACTTC. Translating it yields CATSDLYSQETQYF.

This clonotype appeared a few times. CDR3 protein: CASSIPEGNTEAFF. CDR3 coding DNA: TGTGCCAGCAGCATCCCCGAGGGGAACACTGAAGCTTTCTTT. The chain is built from TRBV5-5 and TRBJ1-1; unclear D gene. Germline V CDR1 and CDR2: SGHKS, YYEKEE (reference sequence). The CDR3 runs 14 residues. Trimming took 4 bases from V and 1 from J, leaving 11 bases between them.

This clonotype was seen ten or more times. The genes are TRBV9 and TRBJ1-1; D gene ambiguous. The V gene lost 0 bases and the J gene lost 0 bases, with 9 bases spanning the gap. The CDR3 is 15 residues long. CDR1 SGDLS and CDR2 YYNGEE come from the germline V gene. The DNA for the CDR3 is TGTGCCAGCAGCGTAGACGGCAGAATGAACACTGAAGCTTTCTTT. As protein: CASSVDGRMNTEAFF.

This clonotype showed up just a few times. This chain uses TRBV7-9 with TRBJ1-6, with 7 positions matching TRBD1. Germline CDR1 reads SEHNR; CDR2 reads FQNEAQ (reference sequence). The CDR3 sequence is 12 residues long. J gave up 14 bases and V 5 bases, and 6 bases lay outside the gene matches. CDR3 sequence (DNA): TGTGCCAGCAGCCGAACAGGGGAGGCCCTCCACTTT. Amino acids: CASSRTGEALHF.

The chain uses TRBV4-1 and TRBJ1-1; D call uncertain. CDR1 MGHRA and CDR2 YSYEKL come from the germline V gene. This CDR3 region has 17 residues. Between the trimmed V and J ends, which lost 4 bases and 5 bases, there was a span of 23 bases. CDR3 loop: CASSLFGAGEFETEAFF. CDR3 in DNA: TGCGCCAGCAGCCTTTTTGGTGCGGGAGAGTTTGAAACTGAAGCTTTCTTT.

This chain joins TRBV7-8 and TRBJ2-5; maybe TRBD1 (6 bases). There are 13 residues in the CDR3. Germline V gives CDR1 SGHVS, CDR2 FQNEAQ. V shed 6 bases and J shed 5 bases, with 13 bases lying between them. The CDR3 is CASRSGVVETQYF. The CDR3 coding sequence is TGTGCCAGCAGATCAGGGGTAGTGGAGACCCAGTACTTC.

This clonotype came up a few times. The V gene is TRBV12-3 or TRBV12-4, the J gene TRBJ2-1; 7 bases line up with TRBD1. V lost 1 base to trimming and J lost 3 bases; unmatched junction nucleotides: 6. This CDR3 has 16 amino acids. CDR3 amino acids: CASSLGMGQNYNEQFF. In DNA, the CDR3 is TGTGCCAGCAGTTTAGGAATGGGACAGAACTACAATGAGCAGTTCTTC.

The gene calls are TRBV24-1 and TRBJ2-3; D is ambiguous. The CDR3 is 16 residues long. From germline, CDR1 is KGHDR and CDR2 SFDVKD. Trimming stripped 3 bases from V and 0 bases from J, with 12 bases between. CDR3 bases: TGTGCCACCAGTGATCGCAGTCGAGGTAGCACAGATACGCAGTATTTT. This sequence encodes CATSDRSRGSTDTQYF.

This clonotype was seen a handful of times. A read error may produce the germline difference seen at one junction end. This sequence joins TRBV10-3 and TRBJ2-5; D unclear. The CDR3 extends over 12 amino acids. Germline values: CDR1 ENHRY, CDR2 SYGVKD. The CDR3 is CAIGEAQETQYF. CDR3 in DNA: TGTGCCATCGGTGAGGCCCAAGAGACCCAGTACTTC.

This clonotype was counted a few times. The chain has TRBV7-6 and TRBJ2-7; 7 bases fit TRBD2. Germline V gene lookup returns CDR1 SGHVS and CDR2 FNYEAQ. V lost 2 bases to trimming and J lost 3 bases; unmatched junction nucleotides: 4. The CDR3 runs to 14 residues. For the CDR3, the DNA is TGTGCCAGCAGCTTACTGAGCGGGGACTACGAGCAGTACTTC. Its translation: CASSLLSGDYEQYF.

This clonotype was seen many times. The CDR3 protein is CASSRGQGNEKLFF. The CDR3 coding sequence is TGTGCCAGCAGCCGCGGACAGGGGAATGAAAAACTGTTTTTT. This sequence joins TRBV5-6 and TRBJ1-4; 9 nucleotides agree with TRBD1. The germline V gene encodes CDR1 SGHDT and CDR2 YYEEEE. CDR3 length equals 14 residues. J gave up 5 bases and V 4 bases, and 3 bases lay outside the gene matches.

This clonotype has a handful of counts. The chain recombines TRBV12-3 or TRBV12-4 with TRBJ2-2; a possible D gene is TRBD1 (5 bases). V was cut by 5 bases and J by 0 bases, with 13 bases left in between. This CDR3 spans 16 amino acids. The CDR3: CASSPSDTANTGELFF. The CDR3 DNA sequence: TGTGCCAGCAGTCCATCGGACACCGCGAACACCGGGGAGCTGTTTTTT.

The rearrangement links TRBV12-3 or TRBV12-4 to TRBJ1-1; TRBD1 aligns across 9 bases. Losses at the gene ends were 4 bases for V and 13 bases for J; bases not matched to a gene: 7. The CDR3 extends over 12 amino acids. The CDR3 region is CASSSPRTGDFF. CDR3 in DNA: TGTGCCAGCAGTTCCCCTAGGACAGGGGATTTCTTT.

The rearrangement joins TRBV5-1 to TRBJ2-7; D is undetermined. This CDR3 is built from 13 residues. Germline V CDR1 and CDR2: SGHRS, YFSETQ. V shed 0 bases and J shed 6 bases, with 10 bases lying between them. CDR3 bases: TGCGCCAGCAGCTTGGAAGTAAAGGGCGAGCAGTACGTC. It is translated as CASSLEVKGEQYV.

A few counts support this clonotype. The J gene is TRBJ2-6, the V gene TRBV5-7; possibly TRBD1 or TRBD2 for D (5 bases each). TRBV5-7 is an ORF for which the function is uncertain. Trimming removed 3 bases at V and 0 bases at J, with 10 bases between. There are 16 residues in the CDR3. The CDR3, as DNA: TGTGCCAGCAGCTCATCAGGGAGCTCTGGGGCCAACGTCCTGACTTTC. Its protein product is CASSSSGSSGANVLTF.

DNA of the CDR3: TGTGCCAGCAGGAACTCCAGGGGCCTGAGCTATGGCTACACCTTC. Amino acids: CASRNSRGLSYGYTF. The V and J genes are TRBV12-3 or TRBV12-4 and TRBJ1-2; D is possibly TRBD1 (6 bases). The CDR3 contains 15 residues. V was trimmed by 6 bases and J by 4 bases, leaving 18 bases between them.

The rearrangement links TRBV4-2 to TRBJ2-7; D is ambiguous. V was clipped by 1 base and J by 3 bases, with 13 bases between them. The CDR3 length is 15 residues. Germline CDR1 LGHNA, CDR2 YNFKEQ. Here the CDR3 reads CASSQAQAHIYEQYF. CDR3 nucleotide sequence: TGTGCCAGCAGCCAAGCTCAGGCTCACATCTACGAGCAGTACTTC.

This clonotype has at least ten counts. This CDR3 reads CASSRLANNNEQFF. CDR3 bases: TGTGCCAGCTCCAGACTAGCGAATAACAATGAGCAGTTCTTC. This sequence joins TRBV7-9 and TRBJ2-1, with 8 bases aligning to TRBD2. Unmatched junction bases numbered 8, after V lost 8 bases and J lost 5 bases. Germline loops: CDR1 SEHNR, CDR2 FQNEAQ (reference sequence). CDR3 length: 14 residues.

The chain employs TRBV29-1 and TRBJ2-3; TRBD2 matches 7 bases. The CDR3 contains 14 residues. The germline CDR1 and CDR2 sequences are SQVTM and ANQGSEA. The trim removed 6 bases at V and 1 base at J, leaving 7 bases unmatched. CDR3 in amino acids: CSVEAREGTDTQYF. Written as DNA, the CDR3 is TGCAGCGTAGAGGCACGGGAGGGCACAGATACGCAGTATTTT.

This clonotype was seen a single time. This chain joins TRBV7-2 and TRBJ1-2; a weak D match, TRBD1 (5 bases). The CDR3 loop spans 15 amino acids. V was clipped by 3 bases and J by 7 bases, with 18 bases between them. Germline V lookup: CDR1 SGHTA, CDR2 FQGNSA. The CDR3 nucleotides are TGTGCCAGCAGCTTCCCCGCTGGGGGGGATCGTGGCTACACCTTC. This codes for CASSFPAGGDRGYTF.

There are many counts of this clonotype. The chain has TRBV12-3 or TRBV12-4 and TRBJ2-5, with 11 bases fitting TRBD2. This CDR3 contains 18 residues. Trimming at V came to 6 bases and at J to 5 bases, leaving 17 bases not matched to a gene. The CDR3 DNA reads TGTGCCAGCAGCATGTACGCGGTGCTCCTAGCGGGAGGCGAGACCCAGTACTTC. This codes for CASSMYAVLLAGGETQYF.